A single sample gave rise to the 23 T cell receptor beta chains below, sequenced in a study of T cells in Graves' hyperthyroidism and ophthalmopathy. Regions amplified from RNA transcripts were the TCR beta CDR3 regions. Carried out on the TCR CDR3, a first-round RT-PCR used the HTBI primer set. TCRdb re-derived calls from the multiplex PCR reads in MiXCR, one entry per CDR3 protein. The sample has approximately 590,000 distinct CDR3 sequences; around 45% are singletons. Input material: peripheral blood or thyroid tissue (not recorded which). All receptors derive from a woman under 30 with Graves' hyperthyroidism.

A few counts support this clonotype. The chain couples TRBV10-3 to TRBJ2-7; D remains ambiguous. The CDR3 consists of 11 residues. Germline loops: CDR1 ENHRY, CDR2 SYGVKD. The CDR3 sequence is CVLGPVNEQYF. In DNA form, the CDR3 reads TGTGTCCTTGGGCCTGTCAACGAGCAGTACTTC.

This clonotype was detected only a few times. This chain uses TRBV7-8 with TRBJ1-1, with D unresolved. Trimming took 5 bases from V and 3 from J, leaving 4 bases between them. The CDR3 runs 11 residues. Per the germline V gene, CDR1 is SGHVS and CDR2 is FQNEAQ. The CDR3 nucleotides read TGTGCCAGCAGCGCCGACACTGAAGCTTTCTTT. It translates to CASSADTEAFF.

The chain combines TRBV7-3 with TRBJ1-2, with unresolved D. V was trimmed by 2 bases and J by 3 bases, leaving 16 bases between them. Germline CDR1 SGHTA, CDR2 FQGTGA. The CDR3 totals 16 residues. For the CDR3, the DNA is TGTGCCAGCAGCTTAGCCTCCGGGGTGGACTACTATGGCTACACCTTC. Protein sequence: CASSLASGVDYYGYTF.

This clonotype was counted between two and nine times. The chain recombines TRBV7-8 with TRBJ2-7; maybe TRBD1 (5 bases). Germline V gene lookup returns CDR1 SGHVS and CDR2 FQNEAQ. The CDR3 totals 13 residues. The V and J ends lost 3 bases and 6 bases respectively, with 12 bases between them. CDR3 nucleotides: TGTGCCAGCAGCTTGCAGGGAATCAGCGAGCAGTACTTC. This codes for CASSLQGISEQYF.

At least ten counts were recorded for this clonotype. The rearrangement links TRBV7-3 to TRBJ1-1; no definite D call. CDR1 is SGHTA and CDR2 is FQGTGA in the germline V gene. V dropped 4 bases and J dropped 7 bases, with 10 bases sitting between them. The CDR3 sequence is 12 residues long. This CDR3 reads CASSSLDGEAFF. CDR3 nucleotides: TGTGCCAGCAGCTCCCTCGACGGTGAAGCTTTCTTT.

This clonotype has at least ten counts. The genes are TRBV19 and TRBJ1-1; a weak D match, TRBD1 (5 bases). The CDR3 has 15 amino acids. Germline CDR1 reads LNHDA; CDR2 reads SQIVND (reference sequence). Trimming pared 6 bases from V and 1 base from J, leaving 15 bases between. CDR3 sequence reads: CASRLRRTGNTEAFF. The CDR3 coding sequence is TGTGCCAGTAGACTAAGGCGAACAGGGAACACTGAAGCTTTCTTT.

The rearrangement uses TRBV7-8 and TRBJ2-7; 7 nucleotides agree with TRBD2. The CDR3 length is 16 residues. V lost 5 bases and J lost 2; bases outside the gene matches: 12. Germline-derived CDR1 and CDR2 are SGHVS and FQNEAQ. DNA of the CDR3: TGTGCCAGCAGCGTTGCGGGGACTAACGGGACCTACGAGCAGTACTTC. The encoded protein is CASSVAGTNGTYEQYF.

This chain joins TRBV29-1 and TRBJ1-2; 9 positions agree with TRBD1. Germline loops: CDR1 SQVTM, CDR2 ANQGSEA. V dropped 8 bases and J dropped 6; count of bases not matched to a gene: 13. This CDR3 spans 14 amino acids. CDR3 DNA sequence: TGCAGCACCTTATCGGGGACAGGGTTCCATGGCTACACCTTC. It encodes CSTLSGTGFHGYTF.

For this clonotype: This may stem from a read error, because a much larger clone lies one nucleotide away. The chain is built from TRBV29-1 and TRBJ2-7, with D maybe TRBD2 (5 bases). This CDR3 region has 11 residues. Germline V gives CDR1 SQVTM, CDR2 ANQGSEA. The CDR3 loop is CSAEDFSAQYF. The CDR3, as DNA: TGCAGCGCTGAAGATTTTAGCGCGCAGTACTTC.

In this sample, this clonotype turned up a few times. The CDR3: CASSEAMRGGLGRMPQYF. The CDR3 DNA follows: TGTGCCAGCAGTGAAGCAATGAGGGGCGGGTTGGGTCGGATGCCCCAGTACTTC. This sequence joins TRBV2 and TRBJ2-5; D tentatively fits TRBD1 or TRBD2 (5 bases each). The V gene lost 0 bases and the J gene lost 9 bases, with 26 bases spanning the gap. Per germline, CDR1 SNHLY and CDR2 FYNNEI. CDR3 length equals 18 residues.

The table lists this clonotype with a count of one. V gene TRBV2 combines with J gene TRBJ1-1, with 7 bases aligning to TRBD1. CDR1 is SNHLY, CDR2 FYNNEI, per germline. After removal of 8 bases from V and 4 bases from J, the junction contained 16 bases not matched to a gene. CDR3 length equals 16 residues. Written as DNA, the CDR3 is TGTGCCAGCTCACTCGGGACAGCTCAGGCGGGCACTGAAGCTTTCTTT. Translation gives CASSLGTAQAGTEAFF.

This clonotype has a handful of counts. This chain connects TRBV7-2 to TRBJ1-2; D unclear. Between the trimmed V and J ends, which lost 4 bases and 8 bases, there was a span of 23 bases. Looked up from germline, CDR1 is SGHTA and CDR2 is FQGNSA. There are 16 residues in the CDR3. The chain's CDR3 is CASSSPGGLPGGGYTF. The CDR3 nucleotides read TGTGCCAGCAGCTCCCCCGGTGGCCTCCCTGGCGGGGGCTACACCTTC.

This clonotype was seen only a few times. The gene calls are TRBV7-9 and TRBJ1-1; D unclear. Germline lookup yields CDR1 SEHNR and CDR2 FQNEAQ (reference sequence). The CDR3 contains 15 residues. Trimming took off 3 bases at V and 4 bases at J, with 15 bases between the two ends. In nucleotides, the CDR3 is TGTGCCAGCAGCTTGACGGATTATGAGGGCACTGAAGCTTTCTTT. Its protein product is CASSLTDYEGTEAFF.

This clonotype was found many times. This chain joins TRBV7-2 and TRBJ2-7; 13 nucleotides align to TRBD2. CDR3 length: 15 residues. The junction had 7 bases not matched to a gene; V was cut back by 5 bases and J by 6 bases. Germline values: CDR1 SGHTA, CDR2 FQGNSA. In DNA form, the CDR3 reads TGTGCCAGCAGCCCAGGACTAGCGGGAGTGCGCGAGCAGTACTTC. As protein: CASSPGLAGVREQYF. The whole variable domain, filled in from reference TRBV7-2 and TRBJ2-7, reads GAGVSQSPSNKVTEKGKDVELRCDPISGHTALYWYRQSLGQGLEFLIYFQGNSAPDKSGLPSDRFSAERTGGSVSTLTIQRTQQEDSAVYLCASSPGLAGVREQYFGPGTRLTVT.

The genes are TRBV3-1 and TRBJ2-7; 8 bases match TRBD1. CDR3 length equals 13 residues. CDR1 LGHDT and CDR2 YNNKEL come from the germline V gene (reference sequence). V gave up 3 bases and J gave up 7 bases; unmatched junction bases: 5. CDR3: CASSHRTGPEQYF. The CDR3 DNA reads as TGTGCCAGCAGCCACCGGACAGGGCCGGAGCAGTACTTC.

This chain uses TRBV25-1 with TRBJ1-4; 9 bases are shared with TRBD1. Per the germline V gene, CDR1 is MGHDK and CDR2 is SYGVNS. CDR3 size: 17 residues. Trimming removed 4 bases from V and 0 bases from J; junction bases left unmatched: 6. The CDR3 is CASSGGQGWATNEKLFF. DNA of the CDR3: TGTGCCAGCAGTGGGGGACAGGGATGGGCAACTAATGAAAAACTGTTTTTT.

The chain links TRBV15 to TRBJ2-7; the D is unclear. CDR3 length equals 14 residues. Trimming left V 0 bases short and J 3 bases short, with 9 bases between. The V gene's germline CDR1 is LNHNV and CDR2 YYDKDF (reference sequence). The CDR3, as DNA: TGTGCCACCAGCAGAGACCTAATGGGCTACGAGCAGTACTTC. This codes for CATSRDLMGYEQYF.

The chain carries TRBV24-1 and TRBJ2-6; 7 nucleotides agree with TRBD1. The J segment lost 2 bases and the V segment lost 12 bases, leaving 15 bases of the junction unmatched. The CDR3 is 17 residues long. Per germline, CDR1 KGHDR and CDR2 SFDVKD. The CDR3 DNA follows: TGTGCCCCCCACGAGGAAAAGGGGGCTACTGGGGCCAACGTCCTGACTTTC. As protein: CAPHEEKGATGANVLTF.

The sample holds many counts of this clonotype. The gene calls are TRBV24-1 and TRBJ2-2; D is unresolved. The germline CDR1 and CDR2 sequences are KGHDR and SFDVKD. Trimming took off 6 bases at V and 6 bases at J, with 10 bases between the two ends. The CDR3 sequence is 13 residues long. The CDR3 sequence is CATSHGPSGELFF. CDR3 DNA sequence: TGTGCCACCAGTCATGGGCCTTCCGGGGAGCTGTTTTTT.

This rearrangement joins TRBV7-9 to TRBJ2-7; TRBD2 is a possible D gene (5 bases). V lost 5 bases and J 3 bases, leaving 11 bases between the germline ends. CDR1 is SEHNR and CDR2 is FQNEAQ in the germline V gene (reference sequence). The CDR3 runs to 13 residues. This chain's CDR3 is CASSGRGYYEQYF. DNA of the CDR3: TGTGCCAGCAGCGGACGCGGGTACTACGAGCAGTACTTC.

This clonotype was observed many times. The chain uses TRBV9 and TRBJ2-2; D unresolved. CDR1 is SGDLS, CDR2 YYNGEE, per germline. The V gene lost 6 bases and the J gene lost 0 bases, with 3 bases spanning the gap. This CDR3 region has 12 residues. DNA of the CDR3: TGTGCCAGCACGCCGAACACCGGGGAGCTGTTTTTT. It translates to CASTPNTGELFF.

This chain uses TRBV7-2 with TRBJ1-3; weak D call: TRBD1 (6 bases). CDR1 and CDR2 (germline): SGHTA, FQGNSA. Deletions cut 5 bases from V and 0 bases from J, with 14 bases between. The CDR3 spans 16 residues. The CDR3 DNA reads as TGTGCCAGCAGCCACCCGGGACAATCCTCTGGAAACACCATATATTTT. Its translation: CASSHPGQSSGNTIYF.

In DNA, the CDR3 is TGCAGCGTTGACGGCAGGGGCGAAGGGACCCAGTACTTC. Translation gives CSVDGRGEGTQYF. The chain recombines TRBV29-1 with TRBJ2-5; TRBD1 is a possible D gene (6 bases). Trimming took off 3 bases at V and 7 bases at J, with 15 bases between the two ends. Germline loops: CDR1 SQVTM, CDR2 ANQGSEA. This CDR3 is built from 13 residues.